This T cell receptor beta chain comes out of a study of T cells after yellow fever vaccination. Findings and limits, study-wide: Most primary-vaccination clones recurred post-booster (roughly 96% CD4, 85% to 90% CD8).

5'RACE template switching generated TCR cDNA, adding a universal primer site and UMIs. Via MiXCR, TCRdb re-called the 5' RACE reads, giving one row per CDR3 protein. The sample records some 600,000 distinct CDR3 sequences, 17% being singletons. CDR3 size: 13 residues. Germline values: CDR1 MDHEN, CDR2 SYDVKM. The germline V and J ends were trimmed by 5 bases and 9 bases, with 13 bases remaining between them. Notes on this clonotype: Its antigen is undetermined.

The source is a man aged 18 to 30 who received the YFV17D yellow fever vaccine. V gene TRBV28 combines with J gene TRBJ2-2; D unclear. Here the sequenced sample was PBMCs, taken 4 to 6 days after the first yellow fever vaccination. CDR3 amino acids: CASSTDWVRELFF. CDR3 coding DNA: TGTGCCAGCAGTACTGACTGGGTTAGGGAGCTGTTTTTT.